The clone carrying this T cell receptor beta chain was seen just once. What it binds is not known. Donors gave around 10 milliliters of peripheral blood apiece. The sample is drawn from a study of blood T cells in healthy people across ages. Findings of the study overall: Comparison with aged donors showed that long-lived donors had more naive CD4+ cells and higher diversity. Older individuals had lower TCR beta diversity per million T cells (the decline was roughly linear).

The second PCR ran roughly 6 to 12 cycles with a sample-barcoded 5' primer and J-beta primers. From the 5' RACE reads, TCRdb called clonotypes with MiXCR, one entry per CDR3 protein. This repertoire shows 350,000 to 450,000 distinct CDR3 sequences, 52% found once; its top ten account for 50% to 65%. This sequence originates from a man aged 55 to 70 in good health. The sequencing sample was made of blood.

The CDR3 protein is CASSRSRLQETQYF. The CDR3 DNA is TGTGCCAGCAGCCGAAGTCGGCTGCAAGAGACCCAGTACTTC. V usage is TRBV3-1 and J usage is TRBJ2-5; D unclear. Germline assignment: CDR1 LGHDT and CDR2 YNNKEL (reference sequence). V was shortened by 4 bases and J by 2 bases, with 11 bases between the two germline ends. This CDR3 region has 14 residues.